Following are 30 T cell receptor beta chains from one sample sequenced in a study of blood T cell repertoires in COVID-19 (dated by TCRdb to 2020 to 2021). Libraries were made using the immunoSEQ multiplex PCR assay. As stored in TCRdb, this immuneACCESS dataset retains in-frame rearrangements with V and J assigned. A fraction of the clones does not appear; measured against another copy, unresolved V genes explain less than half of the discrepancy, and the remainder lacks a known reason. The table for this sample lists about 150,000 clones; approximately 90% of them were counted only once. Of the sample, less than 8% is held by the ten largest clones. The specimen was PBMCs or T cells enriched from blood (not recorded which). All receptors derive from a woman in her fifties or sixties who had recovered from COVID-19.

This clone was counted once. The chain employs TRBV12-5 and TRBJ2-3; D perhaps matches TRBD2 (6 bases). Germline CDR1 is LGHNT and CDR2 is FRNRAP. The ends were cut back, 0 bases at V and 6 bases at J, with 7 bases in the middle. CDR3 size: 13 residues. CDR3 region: CASGLVLADTQYF. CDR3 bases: TGTGCTAGTGGTTTGGTACTAGCTGATACGCAGTATTTT. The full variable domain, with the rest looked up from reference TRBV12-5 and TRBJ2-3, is DARVTQTPRHKVTEMGQEVTMRCQPILGHNTVFWYRQTMMQGLELLAYFRNRAPLDDSGMPKDRFSAEMPDATLATLKIQPSEPRDSAVYFCASGLVLADTQYFGPGTRLTVL.

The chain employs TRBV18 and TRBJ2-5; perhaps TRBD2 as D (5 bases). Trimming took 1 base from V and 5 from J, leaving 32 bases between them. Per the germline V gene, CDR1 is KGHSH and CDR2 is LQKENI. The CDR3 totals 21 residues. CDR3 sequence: CASSPLRKWPDSDNTRETQYF. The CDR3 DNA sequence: TGTGCCAGCTCACCACTCCGAAAATGGCCCGATAGCGATAACACGCGGGAGACCCAGTACTTC. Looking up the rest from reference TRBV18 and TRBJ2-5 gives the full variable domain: NAGVMQNPRHLVRRRGQEARLRCSPMKGHSHVYWYRQLPEEGLKFMVYLQKENIIDESGMPKERFSAEFPKEGPSILRIQQVVRGDSAAYFCASSPLRKWPDSDNTRETQYFGPGTRLLVL.

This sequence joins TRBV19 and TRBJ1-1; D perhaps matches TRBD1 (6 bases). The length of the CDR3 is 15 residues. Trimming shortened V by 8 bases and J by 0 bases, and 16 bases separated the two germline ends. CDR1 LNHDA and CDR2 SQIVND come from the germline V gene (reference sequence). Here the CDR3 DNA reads TGTGCCAGTGCCCGGACAGTACTCTTGAACACTGAAGCTTTCTTT. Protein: CASARTVLLNTEAFF.

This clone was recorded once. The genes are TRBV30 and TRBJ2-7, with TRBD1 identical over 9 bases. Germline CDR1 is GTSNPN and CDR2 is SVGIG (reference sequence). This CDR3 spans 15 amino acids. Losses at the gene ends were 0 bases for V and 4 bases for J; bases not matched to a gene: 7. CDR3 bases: TGTGCCTGGAGTGTACCCGGGACAGGGAGATACGAGCAGTACTTC. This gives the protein CAWSVPGTGRYEQYF.

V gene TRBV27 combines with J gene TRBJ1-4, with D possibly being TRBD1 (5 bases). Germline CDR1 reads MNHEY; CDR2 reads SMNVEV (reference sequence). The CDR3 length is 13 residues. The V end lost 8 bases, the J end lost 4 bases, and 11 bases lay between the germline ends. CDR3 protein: CASGGLINEKLFF. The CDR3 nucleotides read TGTGCCAGCGGGGGACTGATTAATGAAAAACTGTTTTTT.

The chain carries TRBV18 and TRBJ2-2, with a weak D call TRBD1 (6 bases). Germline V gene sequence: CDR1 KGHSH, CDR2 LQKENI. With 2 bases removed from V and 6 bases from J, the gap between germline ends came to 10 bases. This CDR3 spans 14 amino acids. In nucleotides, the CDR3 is TGTGCCAGCTCACCAGACAGGCTCCCCGGGGAGCTGTTTTTT. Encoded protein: CASSPDRLPGELFF.

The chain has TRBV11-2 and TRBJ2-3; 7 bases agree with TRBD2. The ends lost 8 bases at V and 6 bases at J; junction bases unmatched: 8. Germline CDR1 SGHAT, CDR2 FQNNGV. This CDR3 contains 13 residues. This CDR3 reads CASGRGGWDTQYF. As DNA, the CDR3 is TGTGCCAGCGGCCGCGGGGGTTGGGATACGCAGTATTTT.

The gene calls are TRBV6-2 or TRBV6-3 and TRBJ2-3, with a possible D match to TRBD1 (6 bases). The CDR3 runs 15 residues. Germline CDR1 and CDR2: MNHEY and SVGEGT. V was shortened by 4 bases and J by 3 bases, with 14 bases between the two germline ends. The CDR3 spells CASSLNRVSTDTQYF. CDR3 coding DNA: TGTGCCAGCAGTTTGAACAGGGTGTCAACAGATACGCAGTATTTT.

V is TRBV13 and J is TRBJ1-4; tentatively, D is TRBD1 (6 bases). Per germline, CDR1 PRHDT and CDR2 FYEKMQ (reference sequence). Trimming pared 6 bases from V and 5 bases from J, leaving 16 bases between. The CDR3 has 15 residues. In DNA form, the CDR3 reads TGTGCCAGCAGGAGGTGGGACATGACAAATGAAAAACTGTTTTTT. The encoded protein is CASRRWDMTNEKLFF.

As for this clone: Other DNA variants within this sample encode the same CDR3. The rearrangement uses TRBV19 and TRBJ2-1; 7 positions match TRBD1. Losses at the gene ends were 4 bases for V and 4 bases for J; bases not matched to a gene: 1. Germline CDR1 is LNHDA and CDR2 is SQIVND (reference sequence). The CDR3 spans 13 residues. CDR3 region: CASSTQGYNEQFF. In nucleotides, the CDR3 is TGTGCCAGTAGTACACAGGGGTACAATGAGCAGTTCTTC.

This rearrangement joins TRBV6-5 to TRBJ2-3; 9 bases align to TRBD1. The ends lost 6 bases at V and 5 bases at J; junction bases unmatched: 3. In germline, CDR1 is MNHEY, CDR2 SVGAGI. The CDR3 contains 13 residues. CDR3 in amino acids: CASRRTGVDTQYF. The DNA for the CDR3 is TGTGCCAGCAGGAGGACAGGGGTAGATACGCAGTATTTT.

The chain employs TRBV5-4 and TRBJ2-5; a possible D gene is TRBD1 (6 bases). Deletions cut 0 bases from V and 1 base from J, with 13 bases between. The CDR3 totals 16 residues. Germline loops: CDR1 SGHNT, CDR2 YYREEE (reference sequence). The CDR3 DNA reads TGTGCCAGCAGCTTGGGTGGGGGCAACTTCCAAGAGACCCAGTACTTC. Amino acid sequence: CASSLGGGNFQETQYF. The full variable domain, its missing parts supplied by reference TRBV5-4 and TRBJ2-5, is ETGVTQSPTHLIKTRGQQVTLRCSSQSGHNTVSWYQQALGQGPQFIFQYYREEENGRGNFPPRFSGLQFPNYSSELNVNALELDDSALYLCASSLGGGNFQETQYFGPGTRLLVL.

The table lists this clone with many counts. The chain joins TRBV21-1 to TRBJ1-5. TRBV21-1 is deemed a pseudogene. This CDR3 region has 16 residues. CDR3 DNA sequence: TGTGCCAGCAGCAAACGGGTCTCTTATAGCAATCAGCCCCAGCATTTT. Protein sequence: CASSKRVSYSNQPQHF.

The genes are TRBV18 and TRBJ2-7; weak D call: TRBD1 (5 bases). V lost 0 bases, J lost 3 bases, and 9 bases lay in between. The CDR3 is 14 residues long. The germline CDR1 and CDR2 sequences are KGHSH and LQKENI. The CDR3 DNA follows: TGTGCCAGCTCACCACCTGGACAAAGCTACGAGCAGTACTTC. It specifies CASSPPGQSYEQYF.

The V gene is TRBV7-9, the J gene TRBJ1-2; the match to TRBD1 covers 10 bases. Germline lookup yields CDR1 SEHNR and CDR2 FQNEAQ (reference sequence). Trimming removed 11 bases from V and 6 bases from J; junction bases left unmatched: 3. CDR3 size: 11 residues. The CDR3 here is CAGGQGNGYTF. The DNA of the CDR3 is TGTGCCGGGGGACAGGGGAATGGCTACACCTTC.

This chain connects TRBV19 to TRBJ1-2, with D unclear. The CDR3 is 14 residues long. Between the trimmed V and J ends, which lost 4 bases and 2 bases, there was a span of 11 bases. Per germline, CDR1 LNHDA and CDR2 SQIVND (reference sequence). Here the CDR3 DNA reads TGTGCCAGTAGTAAATGGGAGCGGAACTATGGCTACACCTTC. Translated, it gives CASSKWERNYGYTF.

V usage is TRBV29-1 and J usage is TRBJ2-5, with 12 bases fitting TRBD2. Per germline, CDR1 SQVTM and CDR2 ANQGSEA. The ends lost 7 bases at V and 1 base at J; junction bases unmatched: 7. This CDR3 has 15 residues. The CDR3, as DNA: TGCAGCGCCGACAGACTAGCGGGGGCCCAAGAGACCCAGTACTTC. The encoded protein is CSADRLAGAQETQYF.

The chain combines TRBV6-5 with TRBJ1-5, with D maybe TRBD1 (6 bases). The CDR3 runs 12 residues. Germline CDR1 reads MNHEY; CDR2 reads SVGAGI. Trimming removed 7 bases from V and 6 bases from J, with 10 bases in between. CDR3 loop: CASKTGSQPQHF. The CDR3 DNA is TGTGCCAGCAAAACAGGGTCTCAGCCCCAGCATTTT.

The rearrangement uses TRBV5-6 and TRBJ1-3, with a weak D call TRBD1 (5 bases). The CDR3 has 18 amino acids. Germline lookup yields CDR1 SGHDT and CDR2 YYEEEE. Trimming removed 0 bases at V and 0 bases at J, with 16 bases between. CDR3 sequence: CASSLALGGITSGNTIYF. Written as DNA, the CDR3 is TGTGCCAGCAGCTTGGCCTTGGGGGGGATTACCTCTGGAAACACCATATATTTT.

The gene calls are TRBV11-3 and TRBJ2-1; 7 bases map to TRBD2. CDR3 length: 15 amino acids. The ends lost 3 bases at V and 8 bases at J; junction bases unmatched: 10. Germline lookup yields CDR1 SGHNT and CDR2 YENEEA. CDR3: CASSLGNRGEDEQFF. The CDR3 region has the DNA TGTGCCAGCAGCTTGGGTAATCGGGGGGAAGATGAGCAGTTCTTC. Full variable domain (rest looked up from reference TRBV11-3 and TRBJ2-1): EAGVVQSPRYKIIEKKQPVAFWCNPISGHNTLYWYLQNLGQGPELLIRYENEEAVDDSQLPKDRFSAERLKGVDSTLKIQPAELGDSAVYLCASSLGNRGEDEQFFGPGTRLTVL.

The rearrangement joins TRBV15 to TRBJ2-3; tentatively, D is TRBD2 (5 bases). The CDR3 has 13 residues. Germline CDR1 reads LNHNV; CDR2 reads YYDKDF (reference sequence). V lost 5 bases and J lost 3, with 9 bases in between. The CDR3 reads CATSRGRTDTQYF. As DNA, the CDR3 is TGTGCCACCAGCCGGGGAAGGACAGATACGCAGTATTTT.

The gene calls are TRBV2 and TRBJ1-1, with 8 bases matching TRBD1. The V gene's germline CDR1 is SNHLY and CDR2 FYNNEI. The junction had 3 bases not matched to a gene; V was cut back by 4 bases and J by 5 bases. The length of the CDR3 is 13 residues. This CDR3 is CASSGTGKTEAFF. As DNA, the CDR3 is TGTGCCAGCAGTGGGACAGGGAAGACTGAAGCTTTCTTT.

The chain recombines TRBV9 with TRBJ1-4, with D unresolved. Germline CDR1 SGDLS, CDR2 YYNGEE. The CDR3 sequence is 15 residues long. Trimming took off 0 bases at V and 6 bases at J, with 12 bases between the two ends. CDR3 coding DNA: TGTGCCAGCAGCGTAGCTCCAACAGCTGATGAAAAACTGTTTTTT. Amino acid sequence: CASSVAPTADEKLFF.

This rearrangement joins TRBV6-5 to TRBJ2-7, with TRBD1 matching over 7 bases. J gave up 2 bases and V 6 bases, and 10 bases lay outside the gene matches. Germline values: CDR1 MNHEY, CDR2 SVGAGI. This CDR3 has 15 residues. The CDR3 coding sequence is TGTGCCAGCAGCCAAGACAGGGCCAACGCCTACGAGCAGTACTTC. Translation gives CASSQDRANAYEQYF.

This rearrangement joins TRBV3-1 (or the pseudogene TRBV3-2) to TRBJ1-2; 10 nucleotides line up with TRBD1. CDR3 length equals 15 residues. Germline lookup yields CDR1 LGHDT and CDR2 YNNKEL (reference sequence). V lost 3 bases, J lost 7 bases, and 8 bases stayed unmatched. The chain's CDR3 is CASSHPTGGYSGYTF. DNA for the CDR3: TGTGCCAGCAGCCACCCGACAGGGGGCTATAGTGGCTACACCTTC.

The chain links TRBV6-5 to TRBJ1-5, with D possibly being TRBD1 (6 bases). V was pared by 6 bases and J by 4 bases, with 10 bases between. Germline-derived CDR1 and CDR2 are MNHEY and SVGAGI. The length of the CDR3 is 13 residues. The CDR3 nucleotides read TGTGCCAGCAGACGGACAGCAAATCAGCCCCAGCATTTT. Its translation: CASRRTANQPQHF.

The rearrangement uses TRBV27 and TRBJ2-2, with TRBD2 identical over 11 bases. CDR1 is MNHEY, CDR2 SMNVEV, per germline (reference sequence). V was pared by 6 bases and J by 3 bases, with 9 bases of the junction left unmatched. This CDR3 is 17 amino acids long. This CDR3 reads CASRLLAGAGDTGELFF. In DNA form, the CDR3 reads TGTGCCAGCAGACTACTAGCGGGGGCGGGGGACACCGGGGAGCTGTTTTTT.

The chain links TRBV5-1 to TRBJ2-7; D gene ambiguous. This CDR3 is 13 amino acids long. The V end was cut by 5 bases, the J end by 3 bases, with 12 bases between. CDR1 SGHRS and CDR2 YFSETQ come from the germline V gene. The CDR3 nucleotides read TGCGCCAGCAGGGTAGTCCGAGGCTACGAGCAGTACTTC. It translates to CASRVVRGYEQYF.

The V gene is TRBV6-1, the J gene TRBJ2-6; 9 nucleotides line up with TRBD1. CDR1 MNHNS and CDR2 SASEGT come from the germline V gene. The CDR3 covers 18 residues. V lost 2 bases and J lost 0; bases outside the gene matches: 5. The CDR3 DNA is TGTGCCAGCAGTGAACGCCGGGACAGGGCCTCTGGGGCCAACGTCCTGACTTTC. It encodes CASSERRDRASGANVLTF.

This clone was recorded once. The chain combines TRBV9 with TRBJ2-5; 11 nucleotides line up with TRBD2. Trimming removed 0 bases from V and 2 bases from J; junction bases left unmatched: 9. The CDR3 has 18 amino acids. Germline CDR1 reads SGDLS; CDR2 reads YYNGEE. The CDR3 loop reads CASSVGFGVAGGQETQYF. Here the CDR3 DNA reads TGTGCCAGCAGCGTAGGTTTTGGGGTAGCGGGGGGGCAAGAGACCCAGTACTTC. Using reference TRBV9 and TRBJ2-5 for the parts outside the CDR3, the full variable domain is DSGVTQTPKHLITATGQRVTLRCSPRSGDLSVYWYQQSLDQGLQFLIQYYNGEERAKGNILERFSAQQFPDLHSELNLSSLELGDSALYFCASSVGFGVAGGQETQYFGPGTRLLVL.